In its sample, the clone carrying this T cell receptor (beta chain) was seen once. No antigen is known for it. Produced via immunoSEQ multiplex PCR; TCRdb's table is partial and in-frame only. The table includes 150,000 to 200,000 clones, around nine tenths detected once. The record originates from a study of cytomegalovirus exposure and HLA in healthy donors. Study-level background: The same platform was used for the roughly 120 validation repertoires as for the 600 to 700 first-cohort repertoires, as reported in a later analysis. General study results and limits: The authors enumerated some 160 TCR beta chains as linked to cytomegalovirus.

Trimming shortened V by 6 bases and J by 5 bases, and 16 bases separated the two germline ends. The germline V gene has CDR1 MNHEY and CDR2 SMNVEV (reference sequence). This CDR3 comprises 14 residues. Sequencing was performed on PBMCs. This clonotype was obtained from a man aged 18 to 29 in good health and CMV-seropositive. This chain links TRBV27 with TRBJ1-1; no clear D gene. The CDR3 loop reads CASSLRGIRTEAFF. The CDR3 coding sequence is TGTGCCAGCAGCCTACGGGGTATTCGGACTGAAGCTTTCTTT.